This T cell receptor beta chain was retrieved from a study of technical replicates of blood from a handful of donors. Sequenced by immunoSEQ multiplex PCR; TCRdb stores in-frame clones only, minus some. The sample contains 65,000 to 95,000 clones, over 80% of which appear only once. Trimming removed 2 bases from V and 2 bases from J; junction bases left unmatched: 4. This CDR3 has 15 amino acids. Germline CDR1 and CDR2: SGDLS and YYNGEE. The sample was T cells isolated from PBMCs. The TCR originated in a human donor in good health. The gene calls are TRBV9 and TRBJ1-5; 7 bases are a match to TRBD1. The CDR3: CASSVTGEGNQPQHF. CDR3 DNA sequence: TGTGCCAGCAGCGTCACAGGGGAGGGCAATCAGCCCCAGCATTTT.